Here is one T cell receptor (beta chain) with its context. Original methodology: Counts of nucleated cells, estimated from reference gene primer amplification, were obtained. Data came from immunoSEQ multiplex PCR; TCRdb stores just in-frame clones and leaves some out. That table furnishes V, J and clone size, whereas the DNA furnished D and trimming. The top ten clones hold approximately 16% of a sample with a few hundred thousand clones, approximately 82% of them seen once. This sample is part of a study of blood T cell repertoires in COVID-19. Across the whole study: Whether acute or convalescent, the COVID-19 samples came from the United States, Italy and Spain. PBMCs, B-cell-depleted T cells, or T cells provided the cDNA or gDNA that made up the material.

Adults between roughly 18 and 95 years of age took part from 20 to 25 US areas. There are 14 residues in the CDR3. CDR1 LGHDT and CDR2 YNNKEL come from the germline V gene (reference sequence). Trimming left V 1 base short and J 7 bases short, with 14 bases between. Source material: PBMCs or T cells enriched from blood (not recorded which). This clonotype originated in a man aged 40-49 years who had recovered from COVID-19. This chain connects TRBV3-1 (or the pseudogene TRBV3-2) to TRBJ2-7, with D possibly matching TRBD1 (5 bases). Here the CDR3 reads CASSQGAVRGEQYF. As DNA, the CDR3 is TGTGCCAGCAGCCAAGGGGCAGTAAGGGGAGAGCAGTACTTC.